The rows below give T cell receptor beta chains drawn from one sample of a study of early T cells in non-severe SARS-CoV-2 infection. TCRdb passed the 5' RACE reads through MiXCR, listing each CDR3 protein once. The sample carries 85,000 to 95,000 distinct CDR3 sequences, approximately 17% recorded once. Here the sequenced sample was whole blood, taken at baseline. The receptor set was obtained from an adult who was a healthcare worker with PCR-confirmed SARS-CoV-2 infection or an uninfected control (not recorded which). Each CDR3 is given with its conserved first and last residue. A D gene is named only where the DNA matches it firmly. Clone sizes are given selectively: once, few, many, or a class where the clone is expanded.

clone size	V gene	J gene	D gene	CDR3 DNA	CDR3 protein
.	TRBV20-1	TRBJ2-3	.	TGCAGTGCTAGAGTTGGGACCGCGAGCACAGATACGCAGTATTTT	CSARVGTASTDTQYF
many	TRBV3-1	TRBJ1-3	.	TGTGCCAGCAGCTCCCGGGGTACTGCCAACACCATATATTTT	CASSSRGTANTIYF
.	TRBV4-1	TRBJ2-3	.	TGCGCCAGCAGCCTAAGGGGCCTGGTGGGGCCAGATACGCAGTATTTT	CASSLRGLVGPDTQYF
few	TRBV2	TRBJ2-1	.	TGTGCCAGCAGTTACACCGGGGGACCAGGGCAGTTCTTC	CASSYTGGPGQFF
many	TRBV4-1	TRBJ1-6	.	TGCGCCAGCAGCCAAGATTCGTTCCAGGGAAATTCACCCCTCCACTTT	CASSQDSFQGNSPLHF
few	TRBV7-6	TRBJ2-1	.	TGTGCCAGCAGCGCGCCCCAACGTAGCTCCTACAATGAGCAGTTCTTC	CASSAPQRSSYNEQFF
many	TRBV11-2	TRBJ1-3	.	TGTGCCAGCAGCTTAGAGCCCGGAAACACCATATATTTT	CASSLEPGNTIYF
.	TRBV11-2	TRBJ2-1	.	TGTGCCAGCAGCTTATATGTCGGGTCCTACAATGAGCAGTTCTTC	CASSLYVGSYNEQFF
.	TRBV7-3	TRBJ2-5	TRBD2	TGTGCCAGCAGCTCACCGGGACTAGCGGGTCAAGAGACCCAGTACTTC	CASSSPGLAGQETQYF
few	TRBV6-2/TRBV6-3	TRBJ2-3	TRBD2	TGTGCCAGCAGTTACGTCCTAGCGGGAGGCCCAGATACGCAGTATTTT	CASSYVLAGGPDTQYF
.	TRBV20-1	TRBJ2-6	.	TGCAGTGCTAGAGGGCCGGACAGGGAGGGTTCTGGGGCCAACGTCCTGACTTTC	CSARGPDREGSGANVLTF
once	TRBV12-3/TRBV12-4	TRBJ2-3	.	TGTGCCAGCAGTCCCCACAGGGAGCGGACAGATACGCAGTATTTC	CASSPHRERTDTQYF
many	TRBV12-3/TRBV12-4	TRBJ2-1	TRBD1	TGTGCCAGCAGTTATGGGACAGGTTCGGACAATGAGCAGTTCTTC	CASSYGTGSDNEQFF
many	TRBV28	TRBJ1-2	.	TGTGCCAGCGGGACACTTGTAAATTATGGCTACACCTTC	CASGTLVNYGYTF
many	TRBV28	TRBJ2-7	.	TGTGCCAGCAGTTTGGGGGGCACGGGATACGAGCAGTACTTC	CASSLGGTGYEQYF
.	TRBV12-3/TRBV12-4	TRBJ1-5	.	TGTGCCAGCAGTCCCCCCCTTGGACAGCCCCAGCATTTT	CASSPPLGQPQHF
.	TRBV2	TRBJ1-6	.	TGTGCCACCGCACGGAGCTCCTATAATTCACCCCTCCACTTT	CATARSSYNSPLHF
.	TRBV6-1	TRBJ2-3	.	TGTGCCAGCAGTGAAGAGGGGGCGATCGGACTAGGGACAGATACGCAGTATTTT	CASSEEGAIGLGTDTQYF
.	TRBV20-1	TRBJ2-1	TRBD2	TGCAGTGTGAGGGCCCCCGCGGGAGGGCCCATTGAGATCCCCTACAATGAGCAGTTCTTC	CSVRAPAGGPIEIPYNEQFF
few	TRBV28	TRBJ1-2	TRBD1	TGTGCCAGCCGGGGGCAGGGGGACTATGGCTACACCTTC	CASRGQGDYGYTF
.	TRBV10-3	TRBJ2-1	.	TGTGCCATCAGTGCTGGGAATGAGCAGTTCTTC	CAISAGNEQFF
few	TRBV10-3	TRBJ2-3	TRBD1	TGTGCCATCAGTGTCGCCGTTTGGACAGGGCGCACAGATACGCAGTATTTT	CAISVAVWTGRTDTQYF
few	TRBV6-1	TRBJ2-3	TRBD2	TGTGCCAGCAATGGACTAGCGGGAAATACAGATACGCAGTATTTT	CASNGLAGNTDTQYF
few	TRBV4-3	TRBJ2-7	.	TGCGCCAGCAGCCAAGACCCCCGGGTCGAGCAGTACTTC	CASSQDPRVEQYF
.	TRBV7-2	TRBJ2-7	.	TGTGCCAGCAGCGCGGGACCGCGATTATACGAGCAGTACTTC	CASSAGPRLYEQYF
.	TRBV6-4	TRBJ2-2	.	TGTGCCAGCAGTGTGGGGAACACCGGGGAGCTGTTTTTT	CASSVGNTGELFF
few	TRBV27	TRBJ1-1	.	TGTGCCAGCAGTTTCCCTGCGGGACGGCAGAACACTGAAGCTTTCTTT	CASSFPAGRQNTEAFF
.	TRBV5-5	TRBJ1-5	.	TGTGCCAGCAGCTTGGACCCTGCCAGCGGTCAGCCCCAGCATTTT	CASSLDPASGQPQHF
few	TRBV6-1	TRBJ1-5	.	TGTGCCAGCAGTCAGTCCCCCAATCAGCCCCAGCATTTT	CASSQSPNQPQHF
few	TRBV5-4	TRBJ2-2	TRBD1	TGTGCCAGCAGGAACCGGGACAGGGACCCCGGGGAGCTGTTTTTT	CASRNRDRDPGELFF
few	TRBV15	TRBJ2-7	.	TGTGCCACCAGCAGAGCTGGAGGGGCGTCCGAGCAGTACTTC	CATSRAGGASEQYF
many	TRBV2	TRBJ2-3	.	TGTGCCAGCAGTGATCGGGCGGGACGGAATACGCAGTATTTT	CASSDRAGRNTQYF
few	TRBV19	TRBJ2-7	.	TGTGCCAGTAGCGGGACCGATCACTACGAGCAGTACTTC	CASSGTDHYEQYF
.	TRBV5-1	TRBJ1-4	.	TGCGCCAGCAGTTCAGGAGGGGACGAAAAACTGTTTTTT	CASSSGGDEKLFF
medium-sized	TRBV28	TRBJ2-7	.	TGTGCCAGCAGTTTGGGATCTCCGCGGTACGAGCAGTACTTC	CASSLGSPRYEQYF
many	TRBV4-1	TRBJ2-3	.	TGCGCCAGCAGCCATCACACAGATACGCAGTATTTT	CASSHHTDTQYF
few	TRBV20-1	TRBJ2-7	.	TGCAGTGCGGGCGGGACAGTCTACGAGCAGTACTTC	CSAGGTVYEQYF
few	TRBV15	TRBJ1-2	.	TGTGCCACCAGCAGAGATGACTGCCCCCGGTGCTACACCTTC	CATSRDDCPRCYTF
few	TRBV20-1	TRBJ2-5	TRBD2	TGCAGTGCTAGAGATCTGGCGGGAGGCCCCCGAGAGACCCAGTACTTC	CSARDLAGGPRETQYF
.	TRBV11-2	TRBJ2-3	.	TGTGCCAGCAGCCATGGGACTGCCGGGGCGCAGTATTTT	CASSHGTAGAQYF
.	TRBV18	TRBJ1-5	.	TGTGCCAGCTCGATTACCCCCTATCAGCCCCAGCATTTT	CASSITPYQPQHF
.	TRBV5-3	TRBJ2-5	TRBD2	TGTGCCAGAAGCTTACTAGCGGGACAAGAGACCCAGTACTTC	CARSLLAGQETQYF
.	TRBV20-1	TRBJ2-5	.	TGCAGTGCTAGTGCCCCAACGGACGGTCGGACCAAGTACTTC	CSASAPTDGRTKYF
many	TRBV7-2	TRBJ1-6	.	TGTGCCAGCAGCCGAGGGGCCACGAGCTCCTATAATTCACCCCTCCATTTT	CASSRGATSSYNSPLHF